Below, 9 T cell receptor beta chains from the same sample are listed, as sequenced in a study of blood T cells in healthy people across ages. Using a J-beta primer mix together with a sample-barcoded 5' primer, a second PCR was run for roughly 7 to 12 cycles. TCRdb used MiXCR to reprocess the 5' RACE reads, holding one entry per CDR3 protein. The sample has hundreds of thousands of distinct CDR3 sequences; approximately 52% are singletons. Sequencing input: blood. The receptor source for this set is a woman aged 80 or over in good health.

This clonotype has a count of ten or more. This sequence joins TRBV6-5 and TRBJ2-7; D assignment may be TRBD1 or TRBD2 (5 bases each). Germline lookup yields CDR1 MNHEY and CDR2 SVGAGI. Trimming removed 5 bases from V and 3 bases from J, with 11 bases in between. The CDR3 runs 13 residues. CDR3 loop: CASSPRDGYEQYF. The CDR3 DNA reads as TGTGCCAGCAGTCCACGGGACGGCTACGAGCAGTACTTC.

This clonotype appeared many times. Written as DNA, the CDR3 is TGCAGTGCTAGGTGGCCTGGGGGTACGCAGTATTTT. Protein sequence: CSARWPGGTQYF. This chain uses TRBV20-1 with TRBJ2-3; D possibly matches TRBD1 or TRBD2 (5 bases each). CDR3 length equals 12 residues. The germline CDR1 and CDR2 sequences are DFQATT and SNEGSKA (reference sequence). V lost 3 bases and J 8 bases, leaving 12 bases between the germline ends.

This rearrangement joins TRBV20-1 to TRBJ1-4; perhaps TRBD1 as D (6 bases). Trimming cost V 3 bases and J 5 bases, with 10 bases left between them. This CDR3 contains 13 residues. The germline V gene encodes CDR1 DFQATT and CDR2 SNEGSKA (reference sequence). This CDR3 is CSARDSINEKLFF. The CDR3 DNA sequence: TGCAGTGCTAGGGACAGCATAAATGAAAAACTGTTTTTT.

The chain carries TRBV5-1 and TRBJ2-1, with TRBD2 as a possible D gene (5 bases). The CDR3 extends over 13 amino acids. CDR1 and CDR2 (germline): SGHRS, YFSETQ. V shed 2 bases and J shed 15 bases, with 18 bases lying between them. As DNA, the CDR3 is TGCGCCAGCAGCTTTGAGAGGGCCAGCTTGACGTTCTTC. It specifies CASSFERASLTFF.

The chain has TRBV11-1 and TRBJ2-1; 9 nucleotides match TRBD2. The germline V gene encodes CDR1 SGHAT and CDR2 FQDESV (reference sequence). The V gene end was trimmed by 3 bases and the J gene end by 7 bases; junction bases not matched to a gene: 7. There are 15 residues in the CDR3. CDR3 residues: CASSFYGGGANEQFF. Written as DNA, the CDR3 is TGTGCCAGCAGCTTTTACGGCGGGGGGGCGAATGAGCAGTTCTTC.

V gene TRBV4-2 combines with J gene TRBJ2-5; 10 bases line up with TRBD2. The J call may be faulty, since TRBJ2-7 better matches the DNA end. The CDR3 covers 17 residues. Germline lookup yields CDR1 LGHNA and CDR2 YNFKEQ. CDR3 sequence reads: CASSQDRPSGRAYEQYF. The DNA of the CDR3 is TGTGCCAGCAGCCAAGATCGCCCTAGCGGGAGAGCGTACGAGCAGTACTTC.

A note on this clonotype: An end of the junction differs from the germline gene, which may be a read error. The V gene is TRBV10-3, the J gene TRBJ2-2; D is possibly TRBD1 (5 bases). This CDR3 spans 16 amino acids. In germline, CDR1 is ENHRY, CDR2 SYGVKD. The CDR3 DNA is TGTGCCATCGGTGAGTCAGGGCACGAGAACACCGGGGAGCTGTTTTTT. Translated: CAIGESGHENTGELFF.

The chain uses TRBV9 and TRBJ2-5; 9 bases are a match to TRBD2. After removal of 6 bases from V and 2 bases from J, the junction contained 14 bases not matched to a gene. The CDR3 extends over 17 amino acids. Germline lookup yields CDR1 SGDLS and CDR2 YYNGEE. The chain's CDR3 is CASTDARSGSTQETQYF. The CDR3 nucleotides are TGTGCCAGCACCGACGCGCGTAGCGGGAGCACTCAAGAGACCCAGTACTTC. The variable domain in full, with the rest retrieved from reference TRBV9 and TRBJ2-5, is DSGVTQTPKHLITATGQRVTLRCSPRSGDLSVYWYQQSLDQGLQFLIQYYNGEERAKGNILERFSAQQFPDLHSELNLSSLELGDSALYFCASTDARSGSTQETQYFGPGTRLLVL.

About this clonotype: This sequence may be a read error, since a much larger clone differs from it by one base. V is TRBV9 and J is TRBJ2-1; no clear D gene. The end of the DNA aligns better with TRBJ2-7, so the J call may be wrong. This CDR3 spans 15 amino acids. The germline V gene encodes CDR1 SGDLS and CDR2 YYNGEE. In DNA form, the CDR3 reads TGTGCCAGCAGCGTAGAGGGTAGCTCCTACAATGAGCAGTACTTC. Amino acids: CASSVEGSSYNEQYF.